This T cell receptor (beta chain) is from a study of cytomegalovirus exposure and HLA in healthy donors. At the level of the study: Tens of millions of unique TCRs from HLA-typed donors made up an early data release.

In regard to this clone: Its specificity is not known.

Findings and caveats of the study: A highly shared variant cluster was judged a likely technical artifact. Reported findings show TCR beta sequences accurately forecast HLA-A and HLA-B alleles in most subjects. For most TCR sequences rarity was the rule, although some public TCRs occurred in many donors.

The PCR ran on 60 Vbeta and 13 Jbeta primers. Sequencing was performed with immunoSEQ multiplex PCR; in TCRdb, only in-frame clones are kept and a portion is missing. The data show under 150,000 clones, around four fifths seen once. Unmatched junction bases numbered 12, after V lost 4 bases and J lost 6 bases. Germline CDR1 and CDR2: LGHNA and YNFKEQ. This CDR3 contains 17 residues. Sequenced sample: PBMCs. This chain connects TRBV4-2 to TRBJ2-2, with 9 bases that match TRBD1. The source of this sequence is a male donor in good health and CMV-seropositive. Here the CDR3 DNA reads TGTGCCAGCAGCCCAAACCCGGGACAGGGATCCGCCGGGGAGCTGTTTTTT. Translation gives CASSPNPGQGSAGELFF.